This is a list of T cell receptor beta chains from one sample in a study of tumor-infiltrating lymphocytes in localized non-small cell lung cancer. The protocol was immunoSEQ multiplex PCR, while the TCRdb copy is restricted to in-frame clones and leaves out a portion. The sample has approximately 15,000 clones, roughly 70% seen once; the top ten hold less than 5%. Material for sequencing was lung tumor tissue. The receptors were gathered from a human donor with non-small cell lung cancer. CDR3s include the opening cysteine and the closing phenylalanine or tryptophan.

cdr3_aa j_call v_call
CASSLGGQGSYEQYF TRBJ2-7 TRBV7-3
CASSSQGWTGELFF TRBJ2-2 TRBV6-5
CASSLFSGGYTF TRBJ1-2 TRBV11-2
CASSLRTSGGQSSYNEQFF TRBJ2-1 TRBV7-8
CASSPGTSGRLHEQFF TRBJ2-1 TRBV5-1
CASSNRVNYGYTF TRBJ1-2 TRBV14
CATNLDGYYEQYF TRBJ2-7 TRBV2
CASSLTSGGNIQYF TRBJ2-4 TRBV7-2
CASSTTGSLSYEQYF TRBJ2-7 TRBV5-6
CASSVGGANYGYTF TRBJ1-2 TRBV9
CASSTGRITEAFF TRBJ1-1 TRBV7-9
CASSLGLAGGKKNIQYF TRBJ2-4 TRBV27
CASSPLGSYNEQFF TRBJ2-1 TRBV27
CASRGHPDTQYF TRBJ2-3 TRBV10-2
CASMATGSQPQHF TRBJ1-5 TRBV2
CASSLGLRTGELFF TRBJ2-2 TRBV5-5
CASSETSGGANIQYF TRBJ2-4 TRBV9
CASSPPRQNTEAFF TRBJ1-1 TRBV11-2
CASSLDRRGAGTQYF TRBJ2-5 TRBV11-2
CASSLEGQGSLAQHF TRBJ1-5 TRBV28
CASSTYGGARSNQPQHF TRBJ1-5 TRBV19
CASSFQGASYNEQFF TRBJ2-1 TRBV6-5
CASSPGLAGGPGEQFF TRBJ2-1 TRBV18
CASSPTTGISGNTIYF TRBJ1-3 TRBV5-1
CASSPPTSIGCTGPNYGYTF TRBJ1-2 TRBV21-1
CAWSDRGIAYNEQFF TRBJ2-1 TRBV30
CASSLGLAEGETQYF TRBJ2-5 TRBV18
CASSNGRGNNEQFF TRBJ2-1 TRBV6-6
CASSLGREITDTQYF TRBJ2-3 TRBV7-6
CASSSAGTGAYEQYF TRBJ2-7 TRBV11-2
CASSLAHGYEQYF TRBJ2-7 TRBV7-9
CSGSTGAHSTDTQYF TRBJ2-3 TRBV29-1
CASSPRGTSGYNEQFF TRBJ2-1 TRBV7-2
CASRGSRGPIRTDTQYF TRBJ2-3 TRBV10-1
CASSLLGGNQPQHF TRBJ1-5 TRBV5-1
CASSPGEGNYGYTF TRBJ1-2 TRBV2
CASSLVGGRAGDTQYF TRBJ2-3 TRBV11-3
CASSRTGGEGYTF TRBJ1-2 TRBV6-4
CASSPYSDTQYF TRBJ2-3 TRBV7-2
CASSLVLAGFPNEQFF TRBJ2-1 TRBV11-2
CASSRGLAGENGGELFF TRBJ2-2 TRBV5-1
CASSRQGGTDTQYF TRBJ2-3 TRBV7-9
CASSLNSLTDTQYF TRBJ2-3 TRBV7-6
CASSPSSTGQLANYGYTF TRBJ1-2 TRBV18
CASKPETGSYEQYF TRBJ2-7 TRBV5-4
CASSPYPGRTNTEAFF TRBJ1-1 TRBV18
CASSQRKSTATNEKLFF TRBJ1-4 TRBV4-1
CASSLSAQVHMNTEAFF TRBJ1-1 TRBV27
CASRDGGGGGGYTF TRBJ1-2 TRBV27
CASSQEAVEGIQYF TRBJ2-4 TRBV4-1
CSVSLLAGANEQFF TRBJ2-1 TRBV29-1
CASRRQGPTEAFF TRBJ1-1 TRBV6-1
CASSLNTAKNIQYF TRBJ2-4 TRBV5-1
CASSPSWASYTEAFF TRBJ1-1 TRBV5-8
CASTAGDTIYF TRBJ1-3 TRBV25-1
CASSLGLYNEQFF TRBJ2-1 TRBV7-8